Included here is one TCR beta chain sequence, with context. In its sample, this clonotype was seen a few times. Its antigen has not been determined. There are no base qualities to consult, and no much larger clone falls within one base. The receptor library was made with 5' RACE. Sequencing was carried out with an Illumina HiSeq 2500. The second PCR ran for roughly 7 to 11 cycles and used a J-beta primer mix along with a sample-barcoded 5' primer. Each TCR beta cDNA molecule received a unique molecular identifier from a template-switch 5' adaptor carrying 12 random nucleotides. Each sample yielded at least 2.5 million CDR3-containing paired-end reads. First-strand cDNA synthesis was performed from all RNA using the Mint cDNA synthesis kit, with priming by a TRBC-specific oligonucleotide. After uracil-DNA glycosylase treatment, a first 18-cycle PCR used universal primers M1SS and BC2_uni_R on all cDNA. The authors processed their data as follows. For normalization, 1 million high-quality reads were randomly selected from each sample, with every read carrying a distinct molecular identifier. Reads sharing molecular identifiers were discarded rather than binned into consensus sequences. MiTCR, run with a Q25 quality threshold and the strictest error-elimination algorithm, handled CDR3 identification, clonotype clustering and error correction. A nonparametric unseen species model using Euler transformation provided a lower-bound estimate of total TCR beta diversity. TCRdb trimmed public reads at Q25 via fastp, called clones via MiXCR and kept in-frame beta chains. Every distinct CDR3 protein forms one entry, paired with its most common genes and DNA. TCRdb, not the authors, supplied the V and J calls. The sample records around 870,000 distinct CDR3 sequences, about 28% of which are singletons. Together, the top ten hold about 18% of the sample.

The donors were some 39 Caucasian individuals from Russia, aged roughly 6 to 100 years, who were systemically healthy. Each donor gave 8 to 10 milliliters of peripheral blood, drawn into EDTA-treated Vacutainer tubes. Ficoll-Paque density-gradient centrifugation was used to isolate PBMCs, with at least 7 million per sample. Trizol reagent was used to extract total RNA from the PBMCs, yielding at least 6 micrograms per sample. For every donor, an aliquot of PBMCs went through flow cytometry to measure the percentages of naive CD45RAhigh/CD27high T cells. This sample is part of a study of blood T cells in healthy people across ages (dated by TCRdb to between 2015 and 2016). In terms of the full investigation: In model experiments, template switching captured about one uniquely barcoded TCR beta cDNA molecule for every two T cells. To track age-related changes in TCR beta repertoire diversity, the study relied on deep sequencing normalized with unique cDNA molecular identifiers. The donors were split into four age groups: young (average around 16 years), middle-aged (roughly 39), aged (approximately 59) and long-lived (roughly 77). Donors of different ages were randomly distributed across sequencing lanes to avoid experimental bias. For two donors (one aged 18 to 29 and one aged 80 or older), the study analyzed two additional independent replicas of 1 million unique cDNA reads from the same blood draw. Overall study results and their limits: Compared with the aged group, more naive CD4+ T cells, fewer expanded clones and increased TCR diversity were shown by the long-lived group, suggesting age selection. There was a strong correlation between observed TCR beta diversity and the percentage of naive T cells measured by flow cytometry. Estimates of total diversity based on one million sequenced T cells were considered lower bounds and underestimates. Observed TCR beta diversity per million T cells fell roughly linearly with age, and a significant reduction was already apparent by age approximately 41. Donor CMV infection status was unknown, potentially confounding age-related changes in expanded clonotypes. Because profiling used bulk unsorted PBMCs, naive and antigen-experienced compartments could not be compared conclusively.

This sequence originates from an elderly woman in good health. Sequencing input: blood.

The CDR3 region: CSARTGNTIYF. The DNA is as follows: TGCAGTGCTAGAACTGGAAACACCATATATTTT. This receptor chain uses TRBV20-1 and TRBJ1-3; the D gene lacks a confident call. The V and J ends are trimmed by 2 bases and 2 bases, leaving 1 base between them. CDR1 and CDR2, per the germline V gene (reference sequence), are DFQATT and SNEGSKA. From the cysteine through the phenylalanine, the CDR3 covers 11 amino acids. The CDR3 DNA has 33 bases and is translated from base 1.